This T cell receptor (beta chain) originates from a study of identical twins listed by TCRdb under 2016. Context from the whole study: TCR alpha and beta repertoires from monozygotic twins, unrelated adults of various ages and cord blood were deep-sequenced to test whether fetal clonotypes persist. To rule out contamination, replicate twin experiments were performed at different times with different library preparation protocols. The paper as a whole reports these results and caveats: Invariant T cells such as MAIT and iNKT could partly confound zero-insertion analyses, though diverse VJ usage argued against this for most clonotypes. Compared with coincidental sharing between unrelated individuals, out-of-frame TCR alpha sequences shared between twins showed an excess of sequences with low generation probability. The excess sharing between twins in beta out-of-frame sequences was weaker because fewer shared sequences reduced the signal-to-noise ratio. Fewer insertions were carried by abundant cord blood beta clonotypes, a similar but weaker trend appeared in young adult naive repertoires, and no such trend appeared in memory repertoires. In monozygotic twins, recombination models systematically underestimated out-of-frame TCR alpha sharing, but the models matched the sharing seen between unrelated individuals. Because the same donors could not be followed over many years, the conclusions relied on cross-sectional statistical analysis.

The protocol used for the library was 5' RACE. Sequencing relied on an Illumina HiSeq 2000. A universal primer binding site was introduced by template switching, and a unique molecular identifier was present in the final cDNA, enabling accurate counting of TCR cDNA molecules. Specific primers in the conserved constant-segment region were used to synthesize first-strand cDNA for TCR alpha and beta chains. To control for contamination, every cDNA library carried two barcodes: a SMART-Mk sample barcode plus Illumina barcodes. Two successive PCR steps introduced TruSeq adapter sequences along with Illumina sample barcodes. TCR alpha and beta cDNA libraries were sequenced on the Illumina HiSeq platform with custom primers. The original methods were these. Unique molecular identifiers were extracted from raw reads with MiGEC, and CDR3 positions were determined with MiXCR. For each individual, recombination models were inferred using an EM algorithm with the repgenHMM and IGoR tools. Shared clonotype analysis was performed with the tcR package in R, normalizing sharing by the product of cloneset sizes. To study raw recombination free of thymic and clonal selection effects, out-of-frame nonproductive sequences were analyzed. TCRdb reran the public reads through fastp at Q25 and MiXCR, keeping productive beta chains. Each CDR3 protein appears once, grouped with its most common genes and DNA. TCRdb assigned the V and J calls; the authors' analysis was not used. The table for this sample lists 250,000 or so distinct CDR3 sequences; approximately 8.3% of them were counted only once. The biggest ten clones account for roughly 3.1% of the sample.

Every donor was a healthy Caucasian. Three pairs of female monozygotic twins, all aged roughly 18 to 29 years, were included in the twin cohort. Positive isolation kits from Invitrogen were used to isolate CD4+ and CD8+ T cell populations. To note about this clonotype: It lacks a known antigen. No base quality values were provided; no much bigger clone lies one nucleotide off.

Trimming at the junction amounts to 4 bases on V and 1 base on J, and the germline ends lie 12 bases apart. For CDR1 and CDR2, the germline V gene lists SGHRS and YFSETQ. From the cysteine through the phenylalanine, the CDR3 covers 14 amino acids. The only DNA kept is the CDR3, 42 bases in frame from the first base. In addition, the sample was reused for a study of yellow fever vaccine responses in identical twins. As the second study states: According to the authors, in identical twins the way T cells responded to vaccination appeared partly convergent and partly personalized. In identical twins, the study followed T cell clones that responded to the vaccine with precision.

This TCR was recovered from a woman under 30 in good health. Sequenced material: CD8+ T cells sorted from blood. Rearrangement joined TRBV5-1 to TRBJ2-7, and the D gene may be TRBD2, 5 bases matching. The CDR3 protein is CASSPGRFSYEQYF. The bases read TGCGCCAGCAGCCCGGGAAGGTTTTCCTACGAGCAGTACTTC.